One and the same sample provided the 12 T cell receptor beta chains below, sequenced in a study of regulatory T cells in long-lasting Graves disease. Time point described: persistent/refractory GD, antithyroid drugs over 5 years with positive TRAb. The TCR library was made from RNA extracted from PBMCs. For TCR beta, libraries came from iRepertoire HTBI primers and Arm-PCR of CDR3 regions. MiXCR, applied by TCRdb to the multiplex PCR reads, yields one record per CDR3 protein. The repertoire includes roughly 400,000 distinct CDR3 sequences, roughly 20% of them detected once, and less than 25% sits in the top ten. The sample here was peripheral blood mononuclear cells (PBMCs), taken when the disease was refractory, from a patient treated with antithyroid drugs. The receptors here all came from a female donor with Graves disease.

This clonotype occurred a few times. Sequence at one end of the junction differs from germline and may be a read error. The rearrangement links TRBV7-3 to TRBJ1-2, with TRBD1 identical over 9 bases. Germline V lookup: CDR1 SGHTA, CDR2 FQGTGA. The CDR3 contains 14 residues. CDR3 region: CASSPRQGVYVYTF. CDR3 coding DNA: TGTGCCAGCAGCCCAAGACAGGGGGTCTATGTCTACACCTTC.

The genes are TRBV12-3 or TRBV12-4 and TRBJ2-1; TRBD1 matches at 9 bases. V was clipped by 6 bases and J by 7 bases; unmatched bases: 19. This CDR3 has 18 amino acids. CDR3 region: CASSPFAGTGNTRNEQFF. The DNA of the CDR3 is TGTGCCAGCAGCCCCTTTGCCGGGACAGGGAACACACGGAATGAGCAGTTCTTC.

This clonotype has ten or more counts. V and J are TRBV6-2 or TRBV6-3 and TRBJ1-5; no clear D gene. Between the trimmed V and J ends, which lost 6 bases and 2 bases, there was a span of 20 bases. The CDR3 totals 17 residues. CDR1 and CDR2 (germline): MNHEY, SVGEGT. The CDR3 DNA reads TGTGCCAGCAGCATACGATCCGGGAATAAGGGCAATCAGCCCCAGCATTTT. It is translated as CASSIRSGNKGNQPQHF.

This clonotype was counted a few times. The chain combines TRBV25-1 with TRBJ1-2; no clear D gene. Germline assignment: CDR1 MGHDK and CDR2 SYGVNS. This CDR3 has 12 residues. The ends were cut back, 3 bases at V and 5 bases at J, with 7 bases in the middle. CDR3 sequence: CASSEMRYGYTF. The CDR3 region has the DNA TGTGCCAGCAGTGAGATGCGGTATGGCTACACCTTC.

This clonotype was seen many times. The J gene is TRBJ1-1, the V gene TRBV29-1, with D unclear. The CDR3 is 10 amino acids. CDR1 and CDR2 (germline): SQVTM, ANQGSEA. The ends were cut back, 7 bases at V and 4 bases at J, with 7 bases in the middle. The CDR3 DNA follows: TGCAGCGCCGCCAGCACTGAAGCTTTCTTT. It specifies CSAASTEAFF. Combining the CDR3 with reference TRBV29-1 and TRBJ1-1 gives the whole variable domain SAVISQKPSRDICQRGTSLTIQCQVDSQVTMMFWYRQQPGQSLTLIATANQGSEATYESGFVIDKFPISRPNLTFSTLTVSNMSPEDSSIYLCSAASTEAFFGQGTRLTVV.

V is TRBV12-3 or TRBV12-4 and J is TRBJ2-3, with D unclear. V shed 7 bases and J shed 6 bases, with 17 bases lying between them. The CDR3 is made up of 14 amino acids. CDR3 nucleotide sequence: TGTGCCAGCACTCTTGCCCCCGCGCGGGATACGCAGTATTTT. Encoded protein: CASTLAPARDTQYF.

The sample holds many counts of this clonotype. J is TRBJ1-2 and V is TRBV12-3 or TRBV12-4, with D perhaps TRBD1 (5 bases). The CDR3 loop spans 15 amino acids. V lost 6 bases to trimming and J lost 2 bases, with 16 bases between them. The CDR3 sequence: CASRSTQDRNYGYTF. Here the CDR3 DNA reads TGTGCCAGCAGGTCTACACAGGACCGAAACTATGGCTACACCTTC.

The sample holds many counts of this clonotype. The chain has TRBV12-3 or TRBV12-4 and TRBJ1-2; 7 nucleotides line up with TRBD1. This CDR3 has 15 residues. Germline trimming cut 1 base from V and 3 bases from J; bases unmatched to any gene: 5. The CDR3 protein is CASSLGLTGHYGYTF. CDR3 nucleotide sequence: TGTGCCAGCAGTTTAGGACTGACAGGGCACTATGGCTACACCTTC.

A note on this clonotype: A far larger clone is a single base away, which makes a read error likely. The chain carries TRBV7-3 and TRBJ2-5; TRBD1 agrees at 12 bases. Germline CDR1 and CDR2: SGHTA and FQGTGA. V was clipped by 5 bases and J by 4 bases; unmatched bases: 5. This CDR3 is 15 amino acids long. The CDR3 bases are TGTGCCAGCAGCCCCGGGGACAGGGGGCGAGAGACCCAGTACTTC. It specifies CASSPGDRGRETQYF.

This clonotype has only a few counts. The gene calls are TRBV7-2 and TRBJ1-5; a possible D gene is TRBD1 (6 bases). Trimming took off 2 bases at V and 4 bases at J, with 15 bases between the two ends. Germline assignment: CDR1 SGHTA and CDR2 FQGNSA. This CDR3 has 16 amino acids. This chain's CDR3 is CASSLTRGGENQPQHF. The CDR3 DNA is TGTGCCAGCAGCTTAACGAGAGGGGGGGAAAATCAGCCCCAGCATTTT.

The chain employs TRBV7-2 and TRBJ1-6; 8 bases line up with TRBD1. The CDR3 runs to 14 residues. Germline V gene sequence: CDR1 SGHTA, CDR2 FQGNSA. Trimming removed 5 bases from V and 10 bases from J; junction bases left unmatched: 7. The chain's CDR3 is CASSATGAGSPLHF. In DNA, the CDR3 is TGTGCCAGCAGCGCGACAGGGGCCGGCTCACCCCTCCACTTT.

This clonotype was detected ten times or more. CDR3 nucleotides: TGTGCCAGCAGTACGGACTGGGATGAGCAGTTCTTC. Its translation is CASSTDWDEQFF. The rearrangement links TRBV6-1 to TRBJ2-1; tentatively, D is TRBD2 (5 bases). The CDR3 totals 12 residues. Trimming took 5 bases from V and 8 from J, leaving 10 bases between them. The germline V gene has CDR1 MNHNS and CDR2 SASEGT.